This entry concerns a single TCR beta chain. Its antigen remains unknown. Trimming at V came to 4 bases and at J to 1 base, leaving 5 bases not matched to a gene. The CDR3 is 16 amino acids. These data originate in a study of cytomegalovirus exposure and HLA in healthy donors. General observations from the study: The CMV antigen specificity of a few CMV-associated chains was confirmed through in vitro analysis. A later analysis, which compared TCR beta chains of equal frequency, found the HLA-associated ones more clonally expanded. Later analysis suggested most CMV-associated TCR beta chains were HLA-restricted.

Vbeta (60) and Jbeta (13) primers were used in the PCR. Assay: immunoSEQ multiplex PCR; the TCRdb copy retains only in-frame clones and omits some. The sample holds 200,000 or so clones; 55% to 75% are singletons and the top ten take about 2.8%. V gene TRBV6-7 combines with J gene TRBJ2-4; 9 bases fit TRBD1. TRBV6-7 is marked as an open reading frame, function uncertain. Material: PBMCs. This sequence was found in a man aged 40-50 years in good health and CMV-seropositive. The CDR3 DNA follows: TGTGCCAGCAGTTTAACAGGGGGCCTGGCCAAAAACATTCAGTACTTC. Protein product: CASSLTGGLAKNIQYF.